This T cell receptor beta chain originates from a study of T cell repertoires in cytomegalovirus infection. Study-wide context: An indication of both CMV infection and matching HLA type came from public TCR beta signatures. Regarding the study as a whole: Ex vivo responses were dominated by HLA-C-restricted CMV-specific TCR beta clonotypes. Summed frequency of public TCR beta families distinguished CMV carriers with the relevant HLA.

TCRdb ran MiXCR on the reads and lists one entry per CDR3 protein. The data show about 490,000 distinct CDR3 sequences, with roughly 10% seen just once and roughly 10% held by the top ten. In this sample, this clonotype turned up a few times. No antigen is known for it. V lost 0 bases, J lost 0 bases, and 5 bases stayed unmatched. This CDR3 region has 17 residues. The germline gives CDR1 LGHNA, CDR2 YNFKEQ. J is TRBJ2-3 and V is TRBV4-2, with TRBD1 matching 8 bases. The sequencing sample was made of PBMCs. The clonotype was recovered from a human donor in good health (CMV status not recorded). Some clones in this sample may be carry-over from other donors' samples. Here the CDR3 DNA reads TGTGCCAGCAGCCAAGATTATCGACAGGGGAGCACAGATACGCAGTATTTT. Translated: CASSQDYRQGSTDTQYF.